A single sample is the source of the 25 T cell receptor beta chains below, sequenced in a study of T-cell reconstitution after alpha-beta-depleted transplantation in children. A TCRbeta library incorporating unique molecular identifiers was prepared. A single record per CDR3 protein comes from TCRdb applying MiXCR to the PCR reads. Of under 300,000 distinct CDR3 sequences listed, roughly 12% were seen once; the top ten hold 20% to 30%. The material sequenced was peripheral blood, taken 180 days after TCRalphabeta/CD19-depleted stem cell transplant. The receptors come from a male patient aged 2-15 years who had a stem cell transplant for chronic granulomatous disease, so the T cells may come from the graft donor.

The CDR3 nucleotides read TGTGCCAGCAGAAGGGGGGCAGGAGCTAACTATGGCTACACCTTC. It yields the protein CASRRGAGANYGYTF. The V gene is TRBV6-1, the J gene TRBJ1-2, with TRBD1 as a possible D gene (6 bases). The CDR3 is 15 residues long. The germline CDR1 and CDR2 sequences are MNHNS and SASEGT. The V and J ends lost 6 bases and 0 bases respectively, with 14 bases between them.

The chain carries TRBV6-5 and TRBJ2-7, with D maybe TRBD1 (7 bases). Trimming pared 1 base from V and 5 bases from J, leaving 24 bases between. The CDR3 has 18 residues. In germline, CDR1 is MNHEY, CDR2 SVGAGI. In nucleotides, the CDR3 is TGTGCCAGCAGTTACTGGTCCCCCCCTAGGGGGCGCGGGGACGAGCAGTACTTC. Translation gives CASSYWSPPRGRGDEQYF.

This chain connects TRBV28 to TRBJ2-1; no clear D gene. The germline CDR1 and CDR2 sequences are MDHEN and SYDVKM. The CDR3 consists of 12 residues. V lost 4 bases, J lost 16 bases, and 17 bases lay in between. CDR3 DNA sequence: TGTGCCAGCAGTTCGCTTCCCGACCCACCATTCTTC. This gives the protein CASSSLPDPPFF.

The sample holds many counts of this clonotype. The chain links TRBV15 to TRBJ1-5; no clear D. V dropped 0 bases and J dropped 3 bases, with 3 bases sitting between them. Germline V gene lookup returns CDR1 LNHNV and CDR2 YYDKDF (reference sequence). There are 13 residues in the CDR3. CDR3 nucleotides: TGTGCCACCAGCAGAGATTTCAATCAGCCCCAGCATTTT. It specifies CATSRDFNQPQHF.

Many counts were recorded for this clonotype. The chain is built from TRBV20-1 and TRBJ1-3; tentatively, D is TRBD1 (6 bases). The CDR3 contains 13 residues. Germline CDR1 and CDR2: DFQATT and SNEGSKA (reference sequence). The CDR3 nucleotides read TGCTCCGGAAGCACAGGGTCAGGAAACACCATATATTTT. Residues: CSGSTGSGNTIYF.

Only a few counts were recorded for this clonotype. The V call is TRBV4-2, the J call TRBJ1-3, with D unclear. Trimming pared 0 bases from V and 2 bases from J, leaving 11 bases between. The CDR3 covers 16 residues. Germline V gives CDR1 LGHNA, CDR2 YNFKEQ. Here the CDR3 reads CASSQDRGIPGNTIYF. CDR3 nucleotides: TGTGCCAGCAGCCAAGATCGAGGGATTCCTGGAAACACCATATATTTT.

This clonotype was picked up many times. The chain couples TRBV7-8 to TRBJ2-2, with D perhaps given as TRBD1 or TRBD2 (5 bases each). The CDR3 is 16 amino acids. The germline CDR1 and CDR2 sequences are SGHVS and FQNEAQ. The V gene lost 4 bases and the J gene lost 5 bases, with 17 bases spanning the gap. The chain's CDR3 is CASSSDEGRVTGELFF. CDR3 DNA: TGTGCCAGCAGCTCGGATGAGGGGCGCGTAACCGGGGAGCTGTTTTTT.

This chain links TRBV28 with TRBJ1-3; the D is unclear. The CDR3 sequence is 15 residues long. The germline gives CDR1 MDHEN, CDR2 SYDVKM. V was pared by 1 base and J by 3 bases, with 10 bases between. The CDR3 nucleotides are TGTGCCAGCAGTTTATTTTCGGTCTTTGGAAACACCATATATTTT. This codes for CASSLFSVFGNTIYF. Supplemented by reference TRBV28 and TRBJ1-3, the full variable domain reads DVKVTQSSRYLVKRTGEKVFLECVQDMDHENMFWYRQDPGLGLRLIYFSYDVKMKEKGDIPEGYSVSREKKERFSLILESASTNQTSMYLCASSLFSVFGNTIYFGEGSWLTVV.

This clonotype was counted many times. The chain uses TRBV12-3 or TRBV12-4 and TRBJ2-5; TRBD1 agrees at 9 bases. The CDR3 loop spans 16 amino acids. The trim removed 5 bases at V and 5 bases at J, leaving 12 bases unmatched. The CDR3 region is CASSPQRDRAGETQYF. The CDR3 DNA reads TGTGCCAGCAGTCCACAAAGGGACAGGGCGGGGGAGACCCAGTACTTC.

Ten or more counts support this clonotype. The genes are TRBV11-2 and TRBJ2-3; 12 positions match TRBD2. Germline CDR1 and CDR2: SGHAT and FQNNGV. CDR3 size: 19 residues. V gave up 4 bases and J gave up 2 bases; unmatched junction bases: 13. CDR3 sequence reads: CASSYISGLAGPNTDTQYF. CDR3 sequence (DNA): TGTGCCAGCAGCTACATCTCCGGACTAGCGGGACCAAACACAGATACGCAGTATTTT.

This clonotype was counted at least ten times. This chain links TRBV12-3 or TRBV12-4 with TRBJ2-1; either TRBD1 or TRBD2 may fit D (6 bases each). V dropped 8 bases and J dropped 3 bases, with 14 bases sitting between them. CDR3 length equals 14 residues. CDR3: CASGQGRFYNEQFF. The CDR3 region has the DNA TGTGCCAGCGGTCAGGGGAGGTTCTACAATGAGCAGTTCTTC.

This clonotype has more than one count but fewer than ten. The rearrangement uses TRBV2 and TRBJ2-5; D remains ambiguous. The CDR3 contains 15 residues. V was trimmed by 1 base and J by 2 bases, leaving 11 bases between them. Germline CDR1 reads SNHLY; CDR2 reads FYNNEI. The CDR3 reads CASSEEGPRQETQYF. The CDR3 DNA sequence: TGTGCCAGCAGTGAAGAAGGTCCACGGCAAGAGACCCAGTACTTC.

This clonotype has a count of ten or more. The J gene is TRBJ2-7, the V gene TRBV7-2, with TRBD2 identical over 11 bases. CDR3 length equals 16 residues. Germline V gene data show CDR1 as SGHTA and CDR2 as FQGNSA. V dropped 5 bases and J dropped 7; count of bases not matched to a gene: 13. CDR3 coding DNA: TGTGCCAGCAGCAAGAGACTAGCGGGGCCGGAAGGGGAGCAGTACTTC. Translation: CASSKRLAGPEGEQYF.

Turning to this clonotype: A much more abundant neighbour one base away suggests this may be a read error. V gene TRBV6-1 combines with J gene TRBJ2-1; D unclear. Trimming took 1 base from V and 6 from J, leaving 13 bases between them. Germline-derived CDR1 and CDR2 are MNHNS and SASEGT. The CDR3 spans 15 residues. CDR3 bases: TGTGCCAGCAGTGAAGGCATGTTAGCATCCAATGAGCAGTTCTTC. This translates into CASSEGMLASNEQFF.

This clonotype was seen ten or more times. The chain carries TRBV15 and TRBJ1-1; TRBD1 might be the D (5 bases). The germline V gene has CDR1 LNHNV and CDR2 YYDKDF (reference sequence). The length of the CDR3 is 13 residues. Trimming pared 6 bases from V and 4 bases from J, leaving 12 bases between. CDR3 in amino acids: CATRLRGGTEAFF. The CDR3 DNA reads TGTGCCACCAGGCTAAGGGGAGGCACTGAAGCTTTCTTT. Complete variable domain (other parts from reference TRBV15 and TRBJ1-1): DAMVIQNPRYQVTQFGKPVTLSCSQTLNHNVMYWYQQKSSQAPKLLFHYYDKDFNNEADTPDNFQSRRPNTSFCFLDIRSPGLGDTAMYLCATRLRGGTEAFFGQGTRLTVV.

This clonotype showed up many times. An end of the junction differs from the germline gene, which may be a read error. V gene TRBV28 combines with J gene TRBJ1-5, with 8 bases fitting TRBD1. The CDR3 has 11 residues. The germline V gene encodes CDR1 MDHEN and CDR2 SYDVKM. The CDR3 reads CASSHRGVKDF. CDR3 nucleotide sequence: TGTGCCAGCAGTCACAGGGGGGTGAAGGATTTT.

At least ten counts were recorded for this clonotype. V is TRBV9 and J is TRBJ2-2, with D hard to call. V was trimmed by 3 bases and J by 0 bases, leaving 0 bases between them. The germline V gene has CDR1 SGDLS and CDR2 YYNGEE. This CDR3 spans 12 amino acids. The DNA for the CDR3 is TGTGCCAGCAGCGCGAACACCGGGGAGCTGTTTTTT. It specifies CASSANTGELFF.

This clonotype came up many times. The chain recombines TRBV11-2 with TRBJ2-2; D not certain. Germline V gives CDR1 SGHAT, CDR2 FQNNGV. The CDR3 is made up of 14 amino acids. Trimming removed 4 bases from V and 5 bases from J, with 11 bases in between. CDR3 sequence (DNA): TGTGCCAGCAGCTCTCCCAAACGGACCGGGGAGCTGTTTTTT. Protein: CASSSPKRTGELFF.

There are many counts of this clonotype. This chain uses TRBV20-1 with TRBJ1-6; the D is unclear. The V end was cut by 6 bases, the J end by 9 bases, with 9 bases between. The CDR3 length is 11 residues. CDR1 is DFQATT and CDR2 is SNEGSKA in the germline V gene (reference sequence). For the CDR3, the DNA is TGCAGTGCGAGGTGGGGTTCACCCCTCCACTTT. Amino acid sequence: CSARWGSPLHF.

This clonotype was detected many times. V usage is TRBV29-1 and J usage is TRBJ1-1; 7 nucleotides agree with TRBD1. Germline CDR1 is SQVTM and CDR2 is ANQGSEA. The ends lost 2 bases at V and 4 bases at J; junction bases unmatched: 19. The CDR3 has 18 amino acids. The CDR3 here is CSVERAAGGNSLGTEAFF. DNA for the CDR3: TGCAGCGTTGAAAGGGCGGCAGGGGGAAACTCCCTCGGCACTGAAGCTTTCTTT.

This clonotype was picked up many times. V usage is TRBV7-2 and J usage is TRBJ2-5; the D gene is possibly TRBD2 (7 bases). With 1 base removed from V and 5 bases from J, the gap between germline ends came to 11 bases. In germline, CDR1 is SGHTA, CDR2 FQGNSA. The CDR3 consists of 14 residues. DNA of the CDR3: TGTGCCAGCAGCTTAGGAGGGGGAGGGGAGACCCAGTACTTC. Translation: CASSLGGGGETQYF.

This clonotype has only a few counts. The gene calls are TRBV18 and TRBJ2-2, with TRBD2 identical over 10 bases. The CDR3 is 16 residues long. Germline V gene lookup returns CDR1 KGHSH and CDR2 LQKENI. V lost 4 bases to trimming and J lost 5 bases; unmatched junction nucleotides: 7. In DNA form, the CDR3 reads TGTGCCAGCTCACTAATGGGACTAGCGTCGACCGGGGAGCTGTTTTTT. It yields the protein CASSLMGLASTGELFF.

At least ten counts were recorded for this clonotype. The chain couples TRBV5-1 to TRBJ2-3; 10 positions agree with TRBD2. The CDR3 is 16 amino acids. Losses at the gene ends were 4 bases for V and 1 base for J; bases not matched to a gene: 6. The germline V gene encodes CDR1 SGHRS and CDR2 YFSETQ. The CDR3 here is CASSNQAGGRTDTQYF. CDR3 DNA: TGCGCCAGCAGCAATCAAGCGGGAGGGCGCACAGATACGCAGTATTTT.

The sample holds many counts of this clonotype. This sequence joins TRBV19 and TRBJ2-1; D perhaps matches TRBD1 (6 bases). Trimming stripped 2 bases from V and 4 bases from J, with 12 bases between. The CDR3 totals 15 residues. Per germline, CDR1 LNHDA and CDR2 SQIVND (reference sequence). Here the CDR3 reads CASSIQGGSYNEQFF. CDR3 DNA: TGTGCCAGTAGTATACAAGGGGGATCTTACAATGAGCAGTTCTTC.

The table lists this clonotype with many counts. The chain carries TRBV28 and TRBJ2-7; D perhaps matches TRBD1 (6 bases). Trimming stripped 6 bases from V and 3 bases from J, with 12 bases between. Germline V gene lookup returns CDR1 MDHEN and CDR2 SYDVKM. This CDR3 spans 13 amino acids. The CDR3 loop is CASSWDMNYEQYF. CDR3 nucleotide sequence: TGTGCCAGCAGCTGGGACATGAACTACGAGCAGTACTTC.